The T cell receptor (beta chain) under discussion was sequenced for a study of cytomegalovirus exposure and HLA in healthy donors. The CDR3 covers 15 residues. V lost 0 bases, J lost 5 bases, and 12 bases lay in between. Per the germline V gene, CDR1 is SGHRS and CDR2 is YFSETQ. The repertoire was sequenced with immunoSEQ multiplex PCR; TCRdb's copy has only in-frame clones and lacks some. This repertoire shows some 240,000 clones, 86% found once; its top ten account for roughly 1.2%. Input material: PBMCs. This sequence was found in a woman aged 30 to 39 in good health and CMV-seropositive. This rearrangement joins TRBV5-1 to TRBJ1-5, with D tentatively TRBD1 (5 bases). For the CDR3, the DNA is TGCGCCAGCAGCTTGGACTCGGGGGGAGATCAGCCCCAGCATTTT. Protein: CASSLDSGGDQPQHF.